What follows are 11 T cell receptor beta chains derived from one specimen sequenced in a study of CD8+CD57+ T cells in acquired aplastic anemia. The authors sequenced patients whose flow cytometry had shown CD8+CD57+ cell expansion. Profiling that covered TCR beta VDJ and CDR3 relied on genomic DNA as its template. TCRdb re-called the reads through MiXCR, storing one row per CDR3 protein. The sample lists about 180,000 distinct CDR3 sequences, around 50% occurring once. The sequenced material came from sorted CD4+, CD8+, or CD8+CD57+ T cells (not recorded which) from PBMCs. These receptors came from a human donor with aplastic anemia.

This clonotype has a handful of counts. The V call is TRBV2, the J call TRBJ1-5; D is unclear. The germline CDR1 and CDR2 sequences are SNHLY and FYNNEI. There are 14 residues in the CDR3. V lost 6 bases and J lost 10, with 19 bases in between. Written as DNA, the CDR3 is TGTGCCAGCAGCACCTTCGCCTTGACCCACCCCCAGCATTTT. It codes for CASSTFALTHPQHF. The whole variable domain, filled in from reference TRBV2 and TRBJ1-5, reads EPEVTQTPSHQVTQMGQEVILRCVPISNHLYFYWYRQILGQKVEFLVSFYNNEISEKSEIFDDQFSVERPDGSNFTLKIRSTKLEDSAMYFCASSTFALTHPQHFGDGTRLSIL.

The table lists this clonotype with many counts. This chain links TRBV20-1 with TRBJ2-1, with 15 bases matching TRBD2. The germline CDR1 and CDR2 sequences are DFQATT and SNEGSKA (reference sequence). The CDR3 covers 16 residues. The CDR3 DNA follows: TGCAGGGTAAAGGGACTAGCGGGGGGACCGTACAATGAGCAGTTCTTC. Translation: CRVKGLAGGPYNEQFF.

The CDR3 nucleotides read TGTGCCAGCATGGGACTTGGCACTGCTGAAGCTTTCTTT. Protein product: CASMGLGTAEAFF. The chain uses TRBV2 and TRBJ1-1; D might be TRBD1 (5 bases). V dropped 7 bases and J dropped 6 bases, with 15 bases sitting between them. Looked up from germline, CDR1 is SNHLY and CDR2 is FYNNEI. This CDR3 contains 13 residues.

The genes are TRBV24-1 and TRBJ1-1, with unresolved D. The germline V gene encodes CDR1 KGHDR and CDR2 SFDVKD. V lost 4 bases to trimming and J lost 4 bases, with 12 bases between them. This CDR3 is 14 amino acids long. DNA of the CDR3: TGTGCCACCAGTGACCCGGGCTGGGGCACTGAAGCTTTCTTT. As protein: CATSDPGWGTEAFF.

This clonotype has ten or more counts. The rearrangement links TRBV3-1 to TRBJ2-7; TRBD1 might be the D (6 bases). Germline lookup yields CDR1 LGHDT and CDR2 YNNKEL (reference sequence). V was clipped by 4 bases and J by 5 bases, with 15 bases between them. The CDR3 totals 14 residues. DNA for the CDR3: TGTGCCAGCAGCCGGGGACACCCCGCCGACGAGCAGTACTTC. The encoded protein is CASSRGHPADEQYF.

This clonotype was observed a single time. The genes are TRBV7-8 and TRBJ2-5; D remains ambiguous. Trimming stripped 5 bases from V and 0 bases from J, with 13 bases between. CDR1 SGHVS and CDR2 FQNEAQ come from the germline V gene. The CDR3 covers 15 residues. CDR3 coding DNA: TGTGCCAGCAGCCCCGCTGGCGTGTACCAAGAGACCCAGTACTTC. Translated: CASSPAGVYQETQYF.

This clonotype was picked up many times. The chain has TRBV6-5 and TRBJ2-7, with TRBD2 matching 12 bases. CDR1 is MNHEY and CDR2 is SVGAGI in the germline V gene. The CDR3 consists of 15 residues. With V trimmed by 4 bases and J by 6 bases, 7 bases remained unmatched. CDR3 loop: CASSSLAGGSFEQYF. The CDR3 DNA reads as TGTGCCAGCAGTTCCCTAGCGGGGGGGTCATTCGAGCAGTACTTC.

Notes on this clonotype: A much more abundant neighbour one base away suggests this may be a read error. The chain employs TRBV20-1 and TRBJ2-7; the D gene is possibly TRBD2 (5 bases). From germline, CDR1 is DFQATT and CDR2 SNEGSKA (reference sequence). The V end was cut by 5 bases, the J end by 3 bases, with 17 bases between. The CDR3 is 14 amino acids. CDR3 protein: CSASPTGVSYEQYF. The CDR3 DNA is TGCAGTGCTTCACCCACCGGGGTGAGCTACGAGCAGTACTTC.

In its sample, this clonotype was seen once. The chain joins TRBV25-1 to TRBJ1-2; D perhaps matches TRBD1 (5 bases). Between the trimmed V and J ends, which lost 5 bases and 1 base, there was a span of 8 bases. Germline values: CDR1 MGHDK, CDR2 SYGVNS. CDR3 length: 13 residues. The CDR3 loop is CASSRGDNYGYTF. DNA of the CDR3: TGTGCCAGCAGTAGAGGGGATAACTATGGCTACACCTTC.

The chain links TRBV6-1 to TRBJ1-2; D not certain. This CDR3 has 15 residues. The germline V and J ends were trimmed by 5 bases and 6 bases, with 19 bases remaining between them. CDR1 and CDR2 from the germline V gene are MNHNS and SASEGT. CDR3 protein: CASSTAGMQGHGYTF. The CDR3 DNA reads TGTGCCAGCAGTACGGCCGGGATGCAAGGACATGGCTACACCTTC.

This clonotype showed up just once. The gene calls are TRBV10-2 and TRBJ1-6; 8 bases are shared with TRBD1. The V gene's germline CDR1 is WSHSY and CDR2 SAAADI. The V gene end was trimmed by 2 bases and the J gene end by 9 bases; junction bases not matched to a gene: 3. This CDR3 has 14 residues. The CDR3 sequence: CASSEGTGGSPLHF. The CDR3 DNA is TGCGCCAGCAGTGAGGGAACAGGGGGTTCACCCCTCCACTTT.